The rows below give T cell receptor beta chains drawn from one sample of a study of CD8+CD57+ T cells in acquired aplastic anemia. MiXCR, run by TCRdb on the reads, gives a single entry per CDR3 protein. In the table there are 150,000 to 200,000 distinct CDR3 sequences, over 40% of which are singletons. Sequencing input: sorted CD4+, CD8+, or CD8+CD57+ T cells (not recorded which) from PBMCs. These receptors were taken from a human donor with aplastic anemia. The CDR3 runs from the conserved cysteine through the conserved F or W. A D gene is named only where the DNA matches it firmly. Rows may omit the clone size; those that give it use once, few, many or a size class.

TRBV25-1	NA	TRBJ1-5	TRBD1	TGTGCCAGCAGTGCTGGACAGGGAGGCAATCAGCCCCAGCATTTT	CASSAGQGGNQPQHF
TRBV2	NA	TRBJ2-1	TRBD2	TGTGCCAGCAGTTTAAATAGCGGGGGGACTGAGCAGTTCTTC	CASSLNSGGTEQFF
TRBV10-3	many	TRBJ1-2	NA	TGTGCCACCGAGGGTGTCTATGGCTACACCTTC	CATEGVYGYTF
TRBV2	NA	TRBJ2-1	TRBD1	TGTGCCAGCAGTGCGGACAGGGCCTACAATGAGCAGTTCTTC	CASSADRAYNEQFF
TRBV7-2	many	TRBJ2-1	NA	TGTGCCAGCAGCTTGTCGGTTTACATGCCATACAATGAGCAGTTCTTC	CASSLSVYMPYNEQFF
TRBV5-1	many	TRBJ1-2	NA	TGCGCCAGCAGCTTGCCAGGAGGTGGCTACACCTTC	CASSLPGGGYTF
TRBV5-8	NA	TRBJ2-1	NA	TGTGCCAGCAGCTTAGTTGGATACAATGAGCAGTTCTTC	CASSLVGYNEQFF
TRBV25-1	NA	TRBJ2-5	TRBD2	TGCGCCTGCAACCCAAAGGTGGCGGGGGGGCGGGAGACCCAGTACTTC	CACNPKVAGGRETQYF
TRBV7-3	many	TRBJ2-1	TRBD2	TGTGCCAGCAGCTTAAGGCTAGCGGGAAGCTCCTACAATGAGCAGTTCTTC	CASSLRLAGSSYNEQFF
TRBV20-1	many	TRBJ2-5	TRBD2	TGCAGTGCTAGATCCGGTCGCGGGGGACCGCCACCAACGGAGACCCAGTACTTC	CSARSGRGGPPPTETQYF
TRBV10-1	NA	TRBJ1-1	TRBD1	TGCGCCAGCAGGAAGGGACAGGCCAAGGGAACTGAAGCTTTCTTT	CASRKGQAKGTEAFF
TRBV29-1	NA	TRBJ2-5	NA	TGCAGCGTTGTACCAGGCGAAAGTAGCGGAGCTCGGTTC	CSVVPGESSGARF
TRBV19	NA	TRBJ1-1	NA	TGTGCCAGTAGTATGTTATGGGAGGGGAACACTGAAGCTTTCTTT	CASSMLWEGNTEAFF
TRBV11-2	NA	TRBJ2-7	NA	TGTGCCAGCAGCTTAGAATTAGGTATCAACTACGAGCAGTACTTC	CASSLELGINYEQYF
TRBV10-3	NA	TRBJ1-2	TRBD1	TGTGCCATCAGTTCCCAATTCGACAGGGCCGGCTACACCTTC	CAISSQFDRAGYTF
TRBV29-1	NA	TRBJ2-7	NA	TGCAGCGTTGAAGATACAGGAGTGGGCGAGCAGTACTTC	CSVEDTGVGEQYF
TRBV19	few	TRBJ2-6	NA	TGTGCCAGTAGTCGGACAGGGGCCAACGTCCTGACTTTC	CASSRTGANVLTF
TRBV30	NA	TRBJ2-5	TRBD1	TGTGCCTGGAGTCCCCAGACAGGGGGGGAAGAGACCCAGTACTTC	CAWSPQTGGEETQYF
TRBV2	NA	TRBJ2-1	NA	TGTGCCAGCAGTGAACGACCGAGAGGGGAGCAGTTCTTC	CASSERPRGEQFF
TRBV2	NA	TRBJ1-6	NA	TGTGCCAGCAGTGAGTGGCAGGGTGATAATTCACCCCTCCACTTT	CASSEWQGDNSPLHF
TRBV24-1	NA	TRBJ2-7	NA	TGTGCCATCCGGGTCGAGCAGTACTTC	CAIRVEQYF
TRBV6-1	many	TRBJ1-2	NA	TGTGCCAGCAGTGAATCTGATGGCTACACCTTC	CASSESDGYTF
TRBV20-1	NA	TRBJ2-2	TRBD2	TGCAGTGCTAGAGATATCCGGACTAGCGGGTCTAACACCCGGGAGCTGTTTTTT	CSARDIRTSGSNTRELFF
TRBV12-3/TRBV12-4	NA	TRBJ2-7	NA	TGTGCCAGCGGAGGATCGACGGCCTACGAGCAGTACTTC	CASGGSTAYEQYF
TRBV7-3	many	TRBJ1-1	NA	TGTGCCAGCAGCTTAAGGGTTACAGGGTTGAACACTGAAGCTTTCTTT	CASSLRVTGLNTEAFF
TRBV18	NA	TRBJ2-5	NA	TGTGCCAGCTCACCGACGTTCCAAGAGACCCAGTACTTC	CASSPTFQETQYF